These 17 T cell receptor beta chains share one sample of origin, sequenced in a study of a mutant IDH1 vaccine in newly diagnosed glioma (dated by TCRdb to 2020 to 2022). The library was made by the immunoSEQ multiplex PCR assay. The clones in this table, taken by TCRdb from immuneACCESS, are in-frame only. Not every clone is retained; where verified, under half of the shortfall comes from an unresolved V gene, and the cause of the rest is unknown. The sample data list some 120,000 clones, and over 75% of these were observed just once. Less than 7% of the sample comes from the top ten. The sample's time point label is to be understood as: week 11, during vaccination. Each vaccine dose, consisting of 300 ug of a 20-mer mutant IDH1 peptide in Montanide, was administered subcutaneously with topical imiquimod. Their target antigens are unknown. This specimen consisted of PBMCs, obtained from a glioma patient whose treatment included an IDH1 peptide vaccine. These receptors all come from a man in his forties with glioma.

V and J are TRBV4-2 and TRBJ1-3; the D gene is possibly TRBD1 (6 bases). The CDR3 loop spans 17 amino acids. CDR1 and CDR2 from the germline V gene are LGHNA and YNFKEQ. Trimming shortened V by 3 bases and J by 4 bases, and 19 bases separated the two germline ends. CDR3 protein: CASSHTPRGAFGNTIYF. CDR3 nucleotide sequence: TGTGCCAGCAGCCACACACCCCGGGGGGCCTTCGGAAACACCATATATTTT.

J is TRBJ1-1 and V is TRBV10-1; D ambiguous. The CDR3 loop spans 13 amino acids. Germline V gives CDR1 WNHNN, CDR2 SYGVQD (reference sequence). The V end was cut by 5 bases, the J end by 1 base, with 8 bases between. As DNA, the CDR3 is TGCGCCAGCAGTCGGACGGGGAACACTGAAGCTTTCTTT. Amino acids: CASSRTGNTEAFF.

The chain uses TRBV6-5 and TRBJ2-3; D remains ambiguous. The V end lost 5 bases, the J end lost 1 base, and 13 bases lay between the germline ends. This CDR3 is 15 amino acids long. The germline CDR1 and CDR2 sequences are MNHEY and SVGAGI. The CDR3 spells CASSTSVFGTDTQYF. CDR3 DNA: TGTGCCAGCAGTACATCGGTCTTTGGCACAGATACGCAGTATTTT.

This rearrangement joins TRBV7-9 to TRBJ2-3; tentatively, D is TRBD1 (6 bases). The CDR3 sequence is 13 residues long. Germline V lookup: CDR1 SEHNR, CDR2 FQNEAQ (reference sequence). Deletions cut 6 bases from V and 4 bases from J, with 11 bases between. This chain's CDR3 is CASRAQGPDTQYF. CDR3 DNA: TGTGCCAGCAGGGCTCAGGGGCCAGATACGCAGTATTTT.

This sequence joins TRBV11-3 and TRBJ1-1, with a tentative D call TRBD1 (5 bases). Trimming pared 4 bases from V and 7 bases from J, leaving 13 bases between. The CDR3 extends over 13 amino acids. Germline V gives CDR1 SGHNT, CDR2 YENEEA. The CDR3 region is CASSSFGGDEAFF. The CDR3 DNA sequence: TGTGCCAGCAGCTCGTTCGGGGGGGATGAAGCTTTCTTT.

This rearrangement joins TRBV29-1 to TRBJ2-2, with 8 positions matching TRBD2. Germline V gene sequence: CDR1 SQVTM, CDR2 ANQGSEA. Unmatched junction bases numbered 4, after V lost 3 bases and J lost 4 bases. This CDR3 is 14 amino acids long. This chain's CDR3 is CSVDAGGATGELFF. The DNA of the CDR3 is TGCAGCGTTGACGCGGGAGGAGCCACCGGGGAGCTGTTTTTT.

The chain combines TRBV18 with TRBJ1-3, with D unresolved. Germline V CDR1 and CDR2: KGHSH, LQKENI. This CDR3 has 15 residues. V was pared by 1 base and J by 0 bases, with 7 bases between. The CDR3 is CASSPLQTSGNTIYF. The CDR3 DNA sequence: TGTGCCAGCTCACCACTGCAGACCTCTGGAAACACCATATATTTT.

The gene calls are TRBV5-1 and TRBJ2-2; 10 bases align to TRBD2. CDR1 is SGHRS, CDR2 YFSETQ, per germline. The V gene end was trimmed by 3 bases and the J gene end by 5 bases; junction bases not matched to a gene: 10. CDR3 size: 17 residues. CDR3 loop: CASSSKLAGRGTGELFF. The CDR3, as DNA: TGCGCCAGCAGCTCCAAACTAGCGGGGCGTGGTACCGGGGAGCTGTTTTTT.

The rearrangement joins TRBV2 to TRBJ2-3; possible D gene TRBD1, 6 bases. V lost 5 bases, J lost 2 bases, and 14 bases lay in between. The germline V gene encodes CDR1 SNHLY and CDR2 FYNNEI. This CDR3 contains 15 residues. The CDR3 coding sequence is TGTGCCAGCAGTCCGGGACACATTTCCACAGATACGCAGTATTTT. Protein sequence: CASSPGHISTDTQYF.

The chain recombines TRBV5-4 with TRBJ1-4; 9 bases align to TRBD1. The CDR3 is 14 amino acids. Per the germline V gene, CDR1 is SGHNT and CDR2 is YYREEE (reference sequence). After removal of 3 bases from V and 8 bases from J, the junction contained 5 bases not matched to a gene. The CDR3 is CASSWGQGWEKLFF. CDR3 coding DNA: TGTGCCAGCAGCTGGGGACAGGGCTGGGAAAAACTGTTTTTT.

V and J are TRBV5-1 and TRBJ1-1, with D possibly matching TRBD1 (5 bases). This CDR3 region has 14 residues. Germline values: CDR1 SGHRS, CDR2 YFSETQ. Trimming took off 0 bases at V and 5 bases at J, with 11 bases between the two ends. CDR3 sequence: CASSLVAGGTEAFF. The CDR3 DNA reads TGCGCCAGCAGCTTGGTGGCGGGGGGGACTGAAGCTTTCTTT. The full variable domain, with the rest looked up from reference TRBV5-1 and TRBJ1-1, is KAGVTQTPRYLIKTRGQQVTLSCSPISGHRSVSWYQQTPGQGLQFLFEYFSETQRNKGNFPGRFSGRQFSNSRSEMNVSTLELGDSALYLCASSLVAGGTEAFFGQGTRLTVV.

This clone was counted only a few times. This chain links TRBV27 with TRBJ1-3; no definite D call. V lost 3 bases to trimming and J lost 4 bases, with 16 bases between them. CDR3 size: 16 residues. From germline, CDR1 is MNHEY and CDR2 SMNVEV (reference sequence). The CDR3 sequence: CASSLGPGLGGNTIYF. CDR3 nucleotides: TGTGCCAGCAGTTTGGGTCCGGGCTTAGGAGGAAACACCATATATTTT.

The rearrangement links TRBV5-1 to TRBJ1-5, with D unclear. V dropped 0 bases and J dropped 4 bases, with 5 bases sitting between them. The germline V gene encodes CDR1 SGHRS and CDR2 YFSETQ. The CDR3 is made up of 13 amino acids. CDR3 in amino acids: CASSLAVNQPQHF. In DNA, the CDR3 is TGCGCCAGCAGCTTGGCCGTAAATCAGCCCCAGCATTTT. Based on the CDR3 plus reference TRBV5-1 and TRBJ1-5, the full variable domain is KAGVTQTPRYLIKTRGQQVTLSCSPISGHRSVSWYQQTPGQGLQFLFEYFSETQRNKGNFPGRFSGRQFSNSRSEMNVSTLELGDSALYLCASSLAVNQPQHFGDGTRLSIL.

This chain joins TRBV6-5 and TRBJ1-1; 7 positions agree with TRBD1. Germline V CDR1 and CDR2: MNHEY, SVGAGI. The J segment lost 10 bases and the V segment lost 4 bases, leaving 9 bases of the junction unmatched. This CDR3 has 13 amino acids. CDR3 loop: CASSFGTASGAFF. CDR3 nucleotide sequence: TGTGCCAGCAGTTTCGGGACAGCCTCCGGAGCTTTCTTT.

This chain links TRBV5-6 with TRBJ2-7; 10 bases are shared with TRBD2. This CDR3 has 17 amino acids. The germline gives CDR1 SGHDT, CDR2 YYEEEE. After removal of 1 base from V and 1 base from J, the junction contained 8 bases not matched to a gene. The CDR3 region has the DNA TGTGCCAGCAGCTTGAGTCTCCTAGCGGGAGAGTCCTACGAGCAGTACTTC. Translated, it gives CASSLSLLAGESYEQYF. Complete variable domain (other parts from reference TRBV5-6 and TRBJ2-7): DAGVTQSPTHLIKTRGQQVTLRCSPKSGHDTVSWYQQALGQGPQFIFQYYEEEERQRGNFPDRFSGHQFPNYSSELNVNALLLGDSALYLCASSLSLLAGESYEQYFGPGTRLTVT.

Turning to this clone: One junction end disagrees with the germline gene, perhaps due to a read error. The chain combines TRBV29-1 with TRBJ2-2; D may be TRBD2 (5 bases). Per germline, CDR1 SQVTM and CDR2 ANQGSEA. This CDR3 contains 11 residues. The CDR3 DNA follows: TGCAGCGTTGGTTTGTCCGGGAAGCTGTTTTTT. It is translated as CSVGLSGKLFF.

The chain joins TRBV6-5 to TRBJ1-1; 7 bases fit TRBD1. Germline V gene data show CDR1 as MNHEY and CDR2 as SVGAGI. V gave up 0 bases and J gave up 4 bases; unmatched junction bases: 8. The length of the CDR3 is 16 residues. The CDR3 DNA reads as TGTGCCAGCAGTTACTCGAATCCAGGGGGGGCCACTGAAGCTTTCTTT. It translates to CASSYSNPGGATEAFF.